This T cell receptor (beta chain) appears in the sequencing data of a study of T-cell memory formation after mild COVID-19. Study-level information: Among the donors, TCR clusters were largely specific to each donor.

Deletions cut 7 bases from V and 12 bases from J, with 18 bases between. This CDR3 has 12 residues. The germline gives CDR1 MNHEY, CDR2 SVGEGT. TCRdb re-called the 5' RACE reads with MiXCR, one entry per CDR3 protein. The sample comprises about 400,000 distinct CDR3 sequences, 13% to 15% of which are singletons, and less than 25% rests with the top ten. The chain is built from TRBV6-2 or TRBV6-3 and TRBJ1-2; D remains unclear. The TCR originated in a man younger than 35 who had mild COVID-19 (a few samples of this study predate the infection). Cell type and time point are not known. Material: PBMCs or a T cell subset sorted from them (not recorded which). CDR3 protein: CASTQGSGVDTF. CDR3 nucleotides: TGTGCCAGCACCCAAGGAAGTGGGGTCGACACCTTC.